One sample yielded the 7 T cell receptor beta chains listed below, sequenced in a study of cytotoxic CD8 clonotypes in ibrutinib-treated CLL (dated by TCRdb to the early 2020s). To prepare the library, the immunoSEQ multiplex PCR assay was applied. Held by TCRdb, this immuneACCESS table contains in-frame sequences only and omits some clones. Under half of the omission traces to an unresolved V gene where checked; the cause of the rest is unknown. Present in this sample are about 25,000 clones, 55% to 70% of which were seen just once. The biggest ten clones account for 45% to 60% of the sample. The time point label here, explained by the study, means: progressive disease on ibrutinib. This material consisted of PBMCs, taken at disease progression, from a patient treated with ibrutinib. Receptors originate from a human donor with chronic lymphocytic leukemia.

This clone was recorded a few times. The gene calls are TRBV11-2 and TRBJ2-5; D gene uncertain. Trimming cost V 1 base and J 5 bases, with 5 bases left between them. Per germline, CDR1 SGHAT and CDR2 FQNNGV. This CDR3 contains 12 residues. The CDR3 nucleotides are TGTGCCAGCAGCTTAGCCGGGGAGACCCAGTACTTC. Translated: CASSLAGETQYF.

The chain combines TRBV2 with TRBJ1-1, with D unresolved. V was shortened by 8 bases and J by 0 bases, with 10 bases between the two germline ends. The CDR3 is 13 amino acids. Germline assignment: CDR1 SNHLY and CDR2 FYNNEI. The DNA of the CDR3 is TGTGCCAGCTGTAGACGGATGAACACTGAAGCTTTCTTT. Translating it yields CASCRRMNTEAFF.

The chain has TRBV7-9 and TRBJ1-5; the D gene is possibly TRBD1 (6 bases). V gave up 5 bases and J gave up 0 bases, with 17 bases separating them. CDR3 size: 17 residues. Germline V gene sequence: CDR1 SEHNR, CDR2 FQNEAQ (reference sequence). The CDR3 bases are TGTGCCAGCAGCGATTGGACAGCCGGCTATAGCAATCAGCCCCAGCATTTT. Protein product: CASSDWTAGYSNQPQHF. The full variable domain, rest sourced from reference TRBV7-9 and TRBJ1-5, is DTGVSQNPRHKITKRGQNVTFRCDPISEHNRLYWYRQTLGQGPEFLTYFQNEAQLEKSRLLSDRFSAERPKGSFSTLEIQRTEQGDSAMYLCASSDWTAGYSNQPQHFGDGTRLSIL.

This clone was seen ten or more times. The chain carries TRBV2 and TRBJ1-5; possibly TRBD1 for D (5 bases). Trimming cost V 7 bases and J 6 bases, with 13 bases left between them. The germline V gene encodes CDR1 SNHLY and CDR2 FYNNEI. This CDR3 contains 13 residues. CDR3 nucleotide sequence: TGTGCCAGCATGAGCAGGGAGGGTCAGCCCCAGCATTTT. Translation gives CASMSREGQPQHF.

This clone was recorded a few times. The chain is built from TRBV6-1 and TRBJ2-3; 7 nucleotides line up with TRBD1. This CDR3 has 12 residues. The V segment lost 7 bases and the J segment 6 bases; nucleotides outside the gene matches: 4. Germline assignment: CDR1 MNHNS and CDR2 SASEGT. CDR3 loop: CASTPDRDTQYF. CDR3 DNA sequence: TGTGCCAGCACCCCGGACAGGGATACGCAGTATTTT.

The chain combines TRBV27 with TRBJ2-7, with D tentatively TRBD1 (7 bases). With 9 bases removed from V and 5 bases from J, the gap between germline ends came to 26 bases. The length of the CDR3 is 16 residues. From germline, CDR1 is MNHEY and CDR2 SMNVEV (reference sequence). CDR3 amino acids: CASWGADRDRCNEQYF. DNA of the CDR3: TGTGCCAGTTGGGGGGCGGACCGGGACAGATGTAACGAGCAGTACTTC.

V gene TRBV2 combines with J gene TRBJ1-2; D gene unclear. Trimming stripped 1 base from V and 5 bases from J, with 8 bases between. Per germline, CDR1 SNHLY and CDR2 FYNNEI. The CDR3 has 13 residues. The CDR3 sequence: CASSEDVRYGYTF. The DNA of the CDR3 is TGTGCCAGCAGTGAAGACGTTCGGTATGGCTACACCTTC.